Below, 7 T cell receptor beta chains from the same sample are listed, as sequenced in a study of T cells in Graves' hyperthyroidism and ophthalmopathy (dated by TCRdb to the late 2010s). Receptors were amplified or captured by multiplex PCR. Sequencing was performed on an Illumina HiSeq 2000. The TCR beta CDR3 regions were amplified from RNA transcripts. For the first round of RT-PCR on the TCR CDR3, the HTBI primer set was used together with the Qiagen OneStep RT-PCR kit. TCRdb ran its own pipeline on the public reads, namely fastp trimming at Q25 and MiXCR clone calling, and kept in-frame beta chains. Here each entry gathers all rows of one CDR3 protein and keeps the most common genes and DNA. This sample has 300,000 to 400,000 distinct CDR3 sequences in its table, and around 15% of those were observed once. Around a fifth of the sample is taken by the ten largest. Sequenced: blood. All receptors derive from a woman aged 25 to 39 with Graves' ophthalmopathy.

On this clonotype: At one end, the junction sequence differs from germline, possibly due to a read error. V is TRBV6-5 and J is TRBJ2-7; 9 nucleotides match TRBD1. This CDR3 is 16 amino acids long. CDR1 is MNHEY and CDR2 is SVGAGI in the germline V gene. The CDR3 coding sequence is TGTGCCAGCAGTAACTCCGGACAGGGGCCGCCCTACGAGCAGTACTTC. Translated, it gives CASSNSGQGPPYEQYF.

This clonotype was detected many times. The gene calls are TRBV7-2 and TRBJ1-5; 10 nucleotides agree with TRBD1. Germline V CDR1 and CDR2: SGHTA, FQGNSA. The CDR3 is 15 residues long. J was trimmed by 5 bases and V by 3 bases; bases with no gene match: 4. The CDR3 sequence: CASSLGTGVDQPQHF. The CDR3 bases are TGTGCCAGCAGCTTGGGGACAGGGGTAGATCAGCCCCAGCATTTT.

The genes are TRBV20-1 and TRBJ2-1; 7 bases align to TRBD1. Germline CDR1 DFQATT, CDR2 SNEGSKA (reference sequence). V was pared by 4 bases and J by 9 bases, with 27 bases of the junction left unmatched. This CDR3 spans 19 amino acids. The DNA for the CDR3 is TGCAGTGCTAACAGGGGAGTAGTCGCTGGGGCCAAATATGTGGGTGAGCAGTTCTTC. As protein: CSANRGVVAGAKYVGEQFF.

Of note for this clonotype: This may be a read error, as it is one base from a much larger clone. This chain joins TRBV28 and TRBJ1-1; D is ambiguous. This CDR3 region has 13 residues. V was trimmed by 4 bases and J by 12 bases, leaving 18 bases between them. Germline lookup yields CDR1 MDHEN and CDR2 SYDVKM. The CDR3 sequence is CASSSFRLTGTFF. CDR3 in DNA: TGTGCCAGCAGTTCCTTCCGGTTAACTGGGACTTTCTTT.

The chain links TRBV29-1 to TRBJ2-1; 8 bases agree with TRBD2. After removal of 3 bases from V and 0 bases from J, the junction contained 7 bases not matched to a gene. Germline-derived CDR1 and CDR2 are SQVTM and ANQGSEA. This CDR3 region has 16 residues. The CDR3 sequence is CSVDISGAGSYNEQFF. The CDR3 DNA sequence: TGCAGCGTTGATATTAGCGGGGCGGGCTCCTACAATGAGCAGTTCTTC.

This clonotype was counted at least ten times. CDR3 DNA sequence: TGTGCCAGCGGAGATCGGACAGACACTGAAGCTTTCTTT. This gives the protein CASGDRTDTEAFF. This rearrangement joins TRBV9 to TRBJ1-1; D may be TRBD1 (6 bases). Germline V gives CDR1 SGDLS, CDR2 YYNGEE. The V and J ends lost 7 bases and 3 bases respectively, with 13 bases between them. The CDR3 consists of 13 residues.

This clonotype was seen at least ten times. The chain is built from TRBV7-9 and TRBJ1-1; D unresolved. The CDR3 is made up of 13 amino acids. The germline gives CDR1 SEHNR, CDR2 FQNEAQ (reference sequence). V was pared by 8 bases and J by 5 bases, with 15 bases between. CDR3 in amino acids: CASLGPRGTEAFF. The CDR3 DNA reads TGTGCCAGCCTTGGGCCTCGGGGAACTGAAGCTTTCTTT. Variable domain in full (rest from reference TRBV7-9 and TRBJ1-1): DTGVSQNPRHKITKRGQNVTFRCDPISEHNRLYWYRQTLGQGPEFLTYFQNEAQLEKSRLLSDRFSAERPKGSFSTLEIQRTEQGDSAMYLCASLGPRGTEAFFGQGTRLTVV.